The 20 T cell receptor beta chains listed next were all sequenced from one sample in a study of human T cells and chemical hapten exposure. TCRdb reprocessed the RACE reads with MiXCR, giving one entry per CDR3 protein. The sample consists of 35,000 to 40,000 distinct CDR3 sequences, roughly a tenth of them appearing once. The time point here: pre-sensitization, week 0. The sample's treatment: therapeutic diphenylcyclopropenone sensitization with weekly scalp DPC. The input for sequencing was whole blood, taken in connection with sensitization to the hapten diphenylcyclopropenone (DPC). Every receptor here comes from a man aged 25-40 years with alopecia areata. Some clones in this sample may be carry-over from other donors' samples.

The CDR3 protein is CASSPGVGGYEQYV. The DNA of the CDR3 is TGTGCCAGCAGCCCAGGAGTTGGGGGCTACGAGCAGTACGTC. J is TRBJ2-7 and V is TRBV3-1, with D perhaps assigned TRBD1 or TRBD2 (5 bases each). CDR1 is LGHDT, CDR2 YNNKEL, per germline (reference sequence). V was clipped by 4 bases and J by 3 bases, with 13 bases between them. This CDR3 region has 14 residues.

The sample holds many counts of this clonotype. The chain employs TRBV29-1 and TRBJ2-3; D not certain. CDR3 length: 11 residues. Germline CDR1 is SQVTM and CDR2 is ANQGSEA. Trimming took 7 bases from V and 4 from J, leaving 9 bases between them. The CDR3 loop is CSGAFSDTQYF. The CDR3 coding sequence is TGCAGCGGAGCCTTCTCAGATACGCAGTATTTT.

This clonotype has a handful of counts. The chain has TRBV11-2 and TRBJ2-7; 7 nucleotides match TRBD1. CDR1 is SGHAT and CDR2 is FQNNGV in the germline V gene. CDR3 size: 17 residues. The V gene end was trimmed by 5 bases and the J gene end by 5 bases; junction bases not matched to a gene: 18. The CDR3 coding sequence is TGTGCCAGCAGCCCGGGCTTATCCGGGACAGCCGAGGACGAGCAGTACTTC. Translated: CASSPGLSGTAEDEQYF.

This clonotype was recorded many times. The chain uses TRBV19 and TRBJ2-3; 9 positions match TRBD1. The ends lost 5 bases at V and 1 base at J; junction bases unmatched: 4. This CDR3 region has 15 residues. Germline CDR1 and CDR2: LNHDA and SQIVND (reference sequence). The CDR3 DNA is TGTGCCAGTAGTTCGCGGGACAGGGGCACAGATACGCAGTATTTT. Protein: CASSSRDRGTDTQYF.

CDR3 DNA: TGCGCCAGCAGCCAAGATAGGTCGGGGATCTCCTACGAGCAGTACTTC. Translation: CASSQDRSGISYEQYF. The chain employs TRBV4-1 and TRBJ2-7, with D possibly matching TRBD2 (5 bases). The CDR3 extends over 16 amino acids. Trimming removed 0 bases at V and 0 bases at J, with 12 bases between. Germline CDR1 MGHRA, CDR2 YSYEKL.

The rearrangement joins TRBV6-5 to TRBJ1-1, with D unclear. This CDR3 region has 15 residues. V dropped 6 bases and J dropped 3 bases, with 17 bases sitting between them. CDR1 and CDR2 from the germline V gene are MNHEY and SVGAGI. This CDR3 is CASSYNRVSDTEAFF. Here the CDR3 DNA reads TGTGCCAGCAGCTACAATAGGGTCTCGGACACTGAAGCTTTCTTT.

Many counts were recorded for this clonotype. The V and J genes are TRBV2 and TRBJ1-5; D gene uncertain. This CDR3 has 15 amino acids. Germline CDR1 reads SNHLY; CDR2 reads FYNNEI. Deletions cut 3 bases from V and 3 bases from J, with 12 bases between. CDR3 residues: CASSDERVSNQPQHF. CDR3 nucleotide sequence: TGTGCCAGCAGTGATGAGAGGGTTTCCAATCAGCCCCAGCATTTT. The entire variable domain, with the rest obtained from reference TRBV2 and TRBJ1-5, is as follows: EPEVTQTPSHQVTQMGQEVILRCVPISNHLYFYWYRQILGQKVEFLVSFYNNEISEKSEIFDDQFSVERPDGSNFTLKIRSTKLEDSAMYFCASSDERVSNQPQHFGDGTRLSIL.

This clonotype was observed many times. The chain joins TRBV6-5 to TRBJ2-1, with 11 bases identical to TRBD2. The CDR3 is 15 residues long. The J segment lost 12 bases and the V segment lost 6 bases, leaving 13 bases of the junction unmatched. From germline, CDR1 is MNHEY and CDR2 SVGAGI. The CDR3 loop reads CASSPTSGSFQGQFF. CDR3 DNA sequence: TGTGCCAGCAGCCCCACTAGCGGGAGCTTCCAGGGGCAGTTCTTC.

In this sample, this clonotype turned up many times. The chain employs TRBV4-2 and TRBJ1-5, with D hard to call. The V end was cut by 0 bases, the J end by 5 bases, with 8 bases between. This CDR3 is built from 14 residues. Germline V gene data show CDR1 as LGHNA and CDR2 as YNFKEQ. CDR3 coding DNA: TGTGCCAGCAGCCAAGATCCTAGGGATCAGCCCCAGCATTTT. Translation: CASSQDPRDQPQHF.

This clonotype was counted many times. The gene calls are TRBV28 and TRBJ1-2; the match to TRBD1 covers 11 bases. Germline trimming cut 2 bases from V and 6 bases from J; bases unmatched to any gene: 5. Germline loops: CDR1 MDHEN, CDR2 SYDVKM. CDR3 length equals 15 residues. The CDR3 region has the DNA TGTGCCAGCAGTTTAGGGGGACAGGGGGGAAATGGCTACACCTTC. Protein: CASSLGGQGGNGYTF.

J is TRBJ2-7 and V is TRBV29-1; D remains unclear. CDR1 is SQVTM, CDR2 ANQGSEA, per germline. The CDR3 runs to 14 residues. Trimming took off 7 bases at V and 0 bases at J, with 16 bases between the two ends. In nucleotides, the CDR3 is TGCAGCGAACAATATCTTACGGTCTCCTACGAGCAGTACGTC. Translating it yields CSEQYLTVSYEQYV.

J is TRBJ2-7 and V is TRBV20-1, with TRBD2 matching 9 bases. This CDR3 spans 13 amino acids. Germline V lookup: CDR1 DFQATT, CDR2 SNEGSKA (reference sequence). The J segment lost 7 bases and the V segment lost 0 bases, leaving 4 bases of the junction unmatched. CDR3 protein: CSARDRLAGEQYF. CDR3 DNA: TGCAGTGCTAGAGATCGGCTAGCGGGAGAGCAGTACTTC.

This clonotype was recorded many times. This sequence joins TRBV7-2 and TRBJ2-1; unclear D gene. Germline loops: CDR1 SGHTA, CDR2 FQGNSA. This CDR3 is 13 amino acids long. The germline V and J ends were trimmed by 4 bases and 6 bases, with 10 bases remaining between them. The CDR3 DNA reads as TGTGCCAGCAGCTCGCCGTATGTCAATGAGCAGTTCTTC. This translates into CASSSPYVNEQFF.

This clonotype showed up just a few times. The chain employs TRBV20-1 and TRBJ1-1; weak D call: TRBD1 (5 bases). V was clipped by 5 bases and J by 8 bases, with 24 bases between them. Looked up from germline, CDR1 is DFQATT and CDR2 is SNEGSKA (reference sequence). The CDR3 runs to 15 residues. DNA of the CDR3: TGCAGTGCTCGGTTGCGGGACGGACTCCTGTTGGAAGCTTTCTTT. Translation: CSARLRDGLLLEAFF.

This clonotype was counted many times. The chain has TRBV5-1 and TRBJ2-2; D gene uncertain. Germline V gives CDR1 SGHRS, CDR2 YFSETQ. CDR3 size: 14 residues. V dropped 0 bases and J dropped 4 bases, with 7 bases sitting between them. The CDR3 coding sequence is TGCGCCAGCAGCTTGGGGGGTTCCACCGGGGAGCTGTTTTTT. The encoded protein is CASSLGGSTGELFF.

This clonotype showed up many times. The chain recombines TRBV5-5 with TRBJ2-7, with D perhaps matching TRBD1 (5 bases). Germline CDR1 is SGHKS and CDR2 is YYEKEE (reference sequence). CDR3 length: 14 residues. V was clipped by 1 base and J by 3 bases, with 11 bases between them. DNA of the CDR3: TGTGCCAGCAGCTTGCGGCAGGGAAGCTACGAGCAGTACTTC. This translates into CASSLRQGSYEQYF.

This clonotype has more than one count but fewer than ten. The chain joins TRBV6-5 to TRBJ2-5; TRBD2 aligns across 13 bases. The CDR3 sequence is 18 residues long. Losses at the gene ends were 0 bases for V and 4 bases for J; bases not matched to a gene: 8. Germline CDR1 and CDR2: MNHEY and SVGAGI. This chain's CDR3 is CASSYSNGLAGVLETQYF. The CDR3 DNA sequence: TGTGCCAGCAGTTACTCAAACGGACTAGCGGGAGTTTTAGAGACCCAGTACTTC.

The chain couples TRBV29-1 to TRBJ1-2; D remains ambiguous. The CDR3 has 12 amino acids. CDR1 is SQVTM and CDR2 is ANQGSEA in the germline V gene. V was shortened by 5 bases and J by 4 bases, with 11 bases between the two germline ends. Here the CDR3 DNA reads TGCAGCGTTCAGGACGGAGTCTATGGCTACACCTTC. Its protein product is CSVQDGVYGYTF.

This clonotype appeared many times. V is TRBV2 and J is TRBJ2-4, with TRBD2 as a possible D gene (6 bases). The CDR3 extends over 12 amino acids. Trimming took 7 bases from V and 5 from J, leaving 9 bases between them. Germline assignment: CDR1 SNHLY and CDR2 FYNNEI. The CDR3 DNA is TGTGCCAGCACGGGGGTGGAAAACATTCAGTACTTC. Translating it yields CASTGVENIQYF.

Ten or more counts support this clonotype. The rearrangement uses TRBV6-5 and TRBJ2-5; D ambiguous. CDR1 is MNHEY, CDR2 SVGAGI, per germline. V was pared by 6 bases and J by 1 base, with 6 bases between. The CDR3 covers 12 residues. CDR3 region: CASRTSQETQYF. In DNA form, the CDR3 reads TGTGCCAGCAGGACAAGCCAAGAGACCCAGTACTTC.